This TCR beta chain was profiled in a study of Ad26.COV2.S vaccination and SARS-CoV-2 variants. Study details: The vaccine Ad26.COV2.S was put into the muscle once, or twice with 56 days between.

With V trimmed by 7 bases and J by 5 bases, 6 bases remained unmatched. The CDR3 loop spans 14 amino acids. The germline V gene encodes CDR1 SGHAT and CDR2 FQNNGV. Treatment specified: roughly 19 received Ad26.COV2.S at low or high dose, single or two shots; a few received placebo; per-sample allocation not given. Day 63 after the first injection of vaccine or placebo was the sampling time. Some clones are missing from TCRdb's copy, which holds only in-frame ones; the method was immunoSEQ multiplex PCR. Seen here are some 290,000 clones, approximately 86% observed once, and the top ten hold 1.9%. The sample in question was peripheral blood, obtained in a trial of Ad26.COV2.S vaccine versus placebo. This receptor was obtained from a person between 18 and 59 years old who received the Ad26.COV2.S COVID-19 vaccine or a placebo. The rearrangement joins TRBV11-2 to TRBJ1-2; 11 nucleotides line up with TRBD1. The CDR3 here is CASTRDRGWYGYTF. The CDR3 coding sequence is TGTGCCAGCACCCGGGACAGGGGGTGGTATGGCTACACCTTC.